Shown below are 30 T cell receptor beta chains from a single sample sequenced in a study of CD8 T cells in ankylosing spondylitis (dated by TCRdb to about 2017). The library relied on 5' RACE. The listed sequencing device is Illumina HiSeq 2500. TCRdb took the public reads, trimmed them with fastp at Q25, ran MiXCR for clone calling and kept in-frame beta chains. Rows are unified per CDR3 protein, each entry keeping the most common DNA and genes. Within this sample are 250,000 to 350,000 distinct CDR3 sequences, with less than 25% of them counted one time only. Of the sample, 3.5% to 4.5% falls within the top ten clones. The sample was blood, either unsorted or a sorted T cell fraction (not recorded which). These receptors originate from a female donor with ankylosing spondylitis or in good health (not recorded which).

Points on this clonotype: No conserved phenylalanine or tryptophan ends this CDR3, so it is likely a read error. The chain uses TRBV7-9 and TRBJ2-7; TRBD2 aligns across 7 bases. The V segment lost 8 bases and the J segment 4 bases; nucleotides outside the gene matches: 14. Germline V gene data show CDR1 as SEHNR and CDR2 as FQNEAQ (reference sequence). The CDR3 extends over 15 amino acids. CDR3 sequence: CASELGLAEPYEQYL. Written as DNA, the CDR3 is TGTGCCAGCGAGTTAGGGCTAGCGGAACCTTACGAGCAGTACCTC.

The sample holds many counts of this clonotype. The CDR3 coding sequence is TGCAGTGCCCCTGTTAGCGGGAGCCGAGATACGCAGTATTTT. The encoded protein is CSAPVSGSRDTQYF. The chain couples TRBV20-1 to TRBJ2-3; 9 bases line up with TRBD2. CDR1 and CDR2 from the germline V gene are DFQATT and SNEGSKA (reference sequence). The CDR3 sequence is 14 residues long. The ends lost 6 bases at V and 5 bases at J; junction bases unmatched: 9.

V and J are TRBV10-3 and TRBJ2-5; 9 positions match TRBD2. This CDR3 has 15 amino acids. J lost 5 bases, V lost 5 bases, and 9 bases had no gene match. Germline V CDR1 and CDR2: ENHRY, SYGVKD. The CDR3 reads CAISHKREVQETQYF. In DNA, the CDR3 is TGTGCCATCAGTCACAAGCGGGAGGTCCAGGAGACCCAGTACTTC.

The table lists this clonotype with many counts. The chain links TRBV5-1 to TRBJ2-6; D unresolved. Germline CDR1 and CDR2: SGHRS and YFSETQ. The CDR3 sequence is 14 residues long. V was clipped by 5 bases and J by 2 bases, with 8 bases between them. For the CDR3, the DNA is TGCGCCAGCAGAGGAGTGGCTGGGGCCAACGTCCTGACTTTC. Its protein product is CASRGVAGANVLTF.

The chain recombines TRBV7-2 with TRBJ2-1; the match to TRBD2 covers 11 bases. The CDR3 is 15 residues long. J lost 6 bases, V lost 5 bases, and 6 bases had no gene match. Germline V gene lookup returns CDR1 SGHTA and CDR2 FQGNSA. CDR3 DNA sequence: TGTGCCAGCAGCCTTAGACTAGCGGGGTCCAATGAGCAGTTCTTC. This gives the protein CASSLRLAGSNEQFF.

The chain has TRBV10-2 and TRBJ2-1; the D is unclear. The length of the CDR3 is 14 residues. Germline-derived CDR1 and CDR2 are WSHSY and SAAADI. Trimming removed 7 bases from V and 2 bases from J, with 12 bases in between. Here the CDR3 DNA reads TGCGCCAGCAAATCGGGTGCGGCCTACAATGAGCAGTTCTTC. Translating gives CASKSGAAYNEQFF.

This clonotype was seen repeatedly, ten times or more. This chain connects TRBV5-1 to TRBJ2-7, with D perhaps matching TRBD2 (5 bases). V gave up 0 bases and J gave up 0 bases, with 13 bases separating them. The CDR3 length is 16 residues. CDR1 and CDR2 (germline): SGHRS, YFSETQ. DNA for the CDR3: TGCGCCAGCAGCTTGGACGGCGGACTTAGCTCCTACGAGCAGTACTTC. Protein product: CASSLDGGLSSYEQYF. Full variable domain (outside the CDR3, taken from reference TRBV5-1 and TRBJ2-7): KAGVTQTPRYLIKTRGQQVTLSCSPISGHRSVSWYQQTPGQGLQFLFEYFSETQRNKGNFPGRFSGRQFSNSRSEMNVSTLELGDSALYLCASSLDGGLSSYEQYFGPGTRLTVT.

This sequence joins TRBV28 and TRBJ2-7; D unresolved. Germline lookup yields CDR1 MDHEN and CDR2 SYDVKM. V lost 0 bases, J lost 3 bases, and 18 bases lay in between. This CDR3 contains 17 residues. CDR3 nucleotides: TGTGCCAGCAGTTTATGGGTGGGCCCAACAACCCACTACGAGCAGTACTTC. Translation gives CASSLWVGPTTHYEQYF.

V usage is TRBV11-2 and J usage is TRBJ2-3; 10 bases map to TRBD1. Germline V gene data show CDR1 as SGHAT and CDR2 as FQNNGV. The CDR3 has 16 amino acids. Trimming cost V 4 bases and J 0 bases; bases outside gene matches: 4. CDR3 bases: TGTGCCAGCAGCTACCGGACAGGGGGTAGCACAGATACGCAGTATTTT. Protein: CASSYRTGGSTDTQYF.

Comment on this clonotype: Without the conserved terminal phenylalanine or tryptophan, this CDR3 likely stems from a read error. V gene TRBV28 combines with J gene TRBJ2-7, with 7 positions matching TRBD2. The V gene end was trimmed by 3 bases and the J gene end by 3 bases; junction bases not matched to a gene: 8. The germline V gene encodes CDR1 MDHEN and CDR2 SYDVKM. The CDR3 runs to 15 residues. The CDR3 bases are TGTGCCAGCAGTTTGGGCGGGAGAAGATACTACGAGCAGTACTTA. Amino acid sequence: CASSLGGRRYYEQYL.

This sequence joins TRBV18 and TRBJ2-7, with 9 nucleotides matching TRBD2. The CDR3 extends over 14 amino acids. The V gene's germline CDR1 is KGHSH and CDR2 LQKENI. The junction had 2 bases not matched to a gene; V was cut back by 3 bases and J by 2 bases. The CDR3 reads CASSPSSGAYEQYF. For the CDR3, the DNA is TGTGCCAGCTCACCTTCTAGCGGGGCCTACGAGCAGTACTTC.

The genes are TRBV20-1 and TRBJ1-1, with a possible D match to TRBD1 (6 bases). The CDR3 runs to 14 residues. Germline CDR1 is DFQATT and CDR2 is SNEGSKA (reference sequence). Trimming removed 6 bases from V and 0 bases from J, with 14 bases in between. CDR3 nucleotides: TGCAGTGCGCGATACAGGGCCATGAACACTGAAGCTTTCTTT. Protein: CSARYRAMNTEAFF.

This clonotype was observed many times. The chain employs TRBV12-3 or TRBV12-4 and TRBJ2-3; perhaps TRBD1 as D (7 bases). Trimming took off 2 bases at V and 4 bases at J, with 13 bases between the two ends. CDR3 length: 15 residues. CDR3 coding DNA: TGTGCCAGCAGTTTACGGGGGCAGGGGGCAGATACGCAGTATTTT. Translated: CASSLRGQGADTQYF.

This clonotype occurred a few times. This rearrangement joins TRBV5-4 to TRBJ1-1, with D uncertain. This CDR3 contains 15 residues. V was shortened by 3 bases and J by 0 bases, with 12 bases between the two germline ends. Germline-derived CDR1 and CDR2 are SGHNT and YYREEE (reference sequence). In nucleotides, the CDR3 is TGTGCCAGCAGCTCGGCGGCAGGCATGAACACTGAAGCTTTCTTT. Amino acids: CASSSAAGMNTEAFF.

This chain joins TRBV20-1 and TRBJ2-5; 9 bases are shared with TRBD2. V was clipped by 6 bases and J by 1 base; unmatched bases: 6. The CDR3 runs to 14 residues. Germline V gives CDR1 DFQATT, CDR2 SNEGSKA (reference sequence). As DNA, the CDR3 is TGCAGTGCCCACAGCGGGAGGATCCAAGAGACCCAGTACTTC. This codes for CSAHSGRIQETQYF.

In its sample, this clonotype was seen a few times. The rearrangement uses TRBV18 and TRBJ2-4, with 10 bases lining up with TRBD1. V lost 6 bases and J lost 1; bases outside the gene matches: 0. There are 14 residues in the CDR3. Germline lookup yields CDR1 KGHSH and CDR2 LQKENI. CDR3: CASSDRGAKNIQYF. The CDR3 region has the DNA TGTGCCAGCTCGGACAGGGGGGCCAAAAACATTCAGTACTTC.

This chain joins TRBV20-1 and TRBJ2-1; TRBD2 is a possible D gene (6 bases). Germline assignment: CDR1 DFQATT and CDR2 SNEGSKA (reference sequence). The V and J ends lost 1 base and 2 bases respectively, with 9 bases between them. CDR3 length: 14 amino acids. CDR3 amino acids: CSARAGLAYNEQFF. Here the CDR3 DNA reads TGCAGTGCTAGAGCGGGACTCGCCTACAATGAGCAGTTCTTC.

This chain joins TRBV12-5 and TRBJ2-5; D ambiguous. The length of the CDR3 is 11 residues. Trimming pared 7 bases from V and 7 bases from J, leaving 10 bases between. The V gene's germline CDR1 is LGHNT and CDR2 FRNRAP. Written as DNA, the CDR3 is TGTGCTAGTGCCTCAGCGTCGACCCAGTACTTC. Translating gives CASASASTQYF.

This clonotype came up a few times. The chain has TRBV20-1 and TRBJ1-5, with 7 bases fitting TRBD1. The germline CDR1 and CDR2 sequences are DFQATT and SNEGSKA (reference sequence). The CDR3 has 15 amino acids. The junction had 11 bases not matched to a gene; V was cut back by 2 bases and J by 7 bases. CDR3 amino acids: CSARPYSQGRQPQHF. In DNA form, the CDR3 reads TGCAGTGCTAGACCGTACTCACAGGGGAGGCAGCCCCAGCATTTT.

The chain links TRBV7-2 to TRBJ2-7, with 8 nucleotides matching TRBD1. After removal of 8 bases from V and 1 base from J, the junction contained 7 bases not matched to a gene. This CDR3 spans 14 amino acids. Germline CDR1 and CDR2: SGHTA and FQGNSA. CDR3 amino acids: CASRKGQASYEQYF. The CDR3 DNA sequence: TGTGCCAGCCGGAAGGGACAGGCATCCTACGAGCAGTACTTC.

The V gene is TRBV7-2, the J gene TRBJ2-5, with no clear D. The CDR3 covers 14 residues. Trimming took 2 bases from V and 2 from J, leaving 9 bases between them. Germline lookup yields CDR1 SGHTA and CDR2 FQGNSA. CDR3 in amino acids: CASSLPTLQETQYF. In DNA form, the CDR3 reads TGTGCCAGCAGCTTACCCACTCTTCAAGAGACCCAGTACTTC.

V gene TRBV6-2 or TRBV6-3 combines with J gene TRBJ2-1; a weak D match, TRBD2 (6 bases). The CDR3 runs to 15 residues. V dropped 10 bases and J dropped 6 bases, with 22 bases sitting between them. Germline values: CDR1 MNHEY, CDR2 SVGEGT. CDR3 amino acids: CATAAGGRFFNEQFF. The CDR3 bases are TGTGCCACGGCAGCGGGCGGGCGATTTTTCAATGAGCAGTTCTTC.

The chain joins TRBV5-6 to TRBJ2-3, with a tentative D call TRBD2 (6 bases). Trimming took off 3 bases at V and 3 bases at J, with 14 bases between the two ends. In germline, CDR1 is SGHDT, CDR2 YYEEEE. The CDR3 covers 15 residues. In DNA, the CDR3 is TGTGCCAGCAGCTCACCGGGACTTAGGACAGATACGCAGTATTTT. It translates to CASSSPGLRTDTQYF.

The rearrangement links TRBV6-5 to TRBJ1-2; no definite D call. V lost 6 bases and J lost 5, with 10 bases in between. CDR1 is MNHEY, CDR2 SVGAGI, per germline. This CDR3 comprises 12 residues. For the CDR3, the DNA is TGTGCCAGCAGGGACGGACTTTATGGCTACACCTTC. It yields the protein CASRDGLYGYTF.

The rearrangement joins TRBV4-3 to TRBJ2-3; the D gene could be TRBD1 or TRBD2 (6 bases each). V gave up 0 bases and J gave up 6 bases, with 7 bases separating them. Germline V gene lookup returns CDR1 LGHNA and CDR2 YSLEER. The CDR3 is 13 amino acids. This CDR3 reads CASSQEGGDTQYF. CDR3 DNA: TGCGCCAGCAGCCAAGAAGGGGGGGATACGCAGTATTTT.

This clonotype was counted a few times. Here the CDR3 DNA reads TGTGCCAGCAGCGTAGGTTCGGCCACAGATACGCAGTATTTT. Translating gives CASSVGSATDTQYF. J is TRBJ2-3 and V is TRBV9; D gene unclear. Trimming removed 0 bases at V and 2 bases at J, with 7 bases between. The length of the CDR3 is 14 residues. CDR1 is SGDLS and CDR2 is YYNGEE in the germline V gene.

This clonotype was recorded a few times. This rearrangement joins TRBV5-1 to TRBJ2-1; 11 bases map to TRBD2. This CDR3 has 19 amino acids. The germline V gene encodes CDR1 SGHRS and CDR2 YFSETQ. The V and J ends lost 4 bases and 6 bases, in that order; junction bases with no gene match: 18. DNA for the CDR3: TGCGCCAGCAGCCCGATAGCGGGAGGGCGGGGGAGGGTCTTCAATGAGCAGTTCTTC. This translates into CASSPIAGGRGRVFNEQFF.

The V gene is TRBV7-2, the J gene TRBJ2-1; 10 positions agree with TRBD2. Germline CDR1 and CDR2: SGHTA and FQGNSA. The ends lost 2 bases at V and 2 bases at J; junction bases unmatched: 6. CDR3 length equals 17 residues. The CDR3, as DNA: TGTGCCAGCAGCTTACTAGCGGGAGCAAGAACCTACAATGAGCAGTTCTTC. This gives the protein CASSLLAGARTYNEQFF.

The CDR3 reads CASSQARTGGYTF. For the CDR3, the DNA is TGTGCCAGCAGCCAAGCCCGGACAGGAGGCTACACCTTC. This chain uses TRBV14 with TRBJ1-2; the match to TRBD1 covers 7 bases. The V and J ends lost 1 base and 8 bases, in that order; junction bases with no gene match: 4. Germline lookup yields CDR1 SGHDN and CDR2 FVKESK. The CDR3 runs to 13 residues.

In its sample, this clonotype was seen a few times. The J gene is TRBJ2-2, the V gene TRBV4-2, with D uncertain. The CDR3 is made up of 18 amino acids. Trimming cost V 0 bases and J 7 bases, with 21 bases left between them. Germline-derived CDR1 and CDR2 are LGHNA and YNFKEQ. Here the CDR3 DNA reads TGTGCCAGCAGCCAAGAGGGGAATACACGGCGTGATAGCGGGGAGCTGTTTTTT. It encodes CASSQEGNTRRDSGELFF.